The rows below give T cell receptor beta chains drawn from one sample of a study of OX40 agonist ivuxolimab in advanced cancers. Sequencing used immunoSEQ multiplex PCR; TCRdb keeps in-frame clones, though not all of them. The sample has tens of thousands of clones, about 90% seen once. The sequencing used CD4+ or CD8+ T cells sorted from blood, collected in a trial of the OX40 agonist ivuxolimab. The receptors here all came from an adult with an advanced solid tumor such as melanoma, head and neck, liver or kidney cancer. The CDR3 runs from the conserved cysteine through the conserved F or W. Each record gives: V gene, J gene, CDR3 protein.

v_gene: TRBV9
j_gene: TRBJ2-1
CDR3aa: CASSRHNEQFF

v_gene: TRBV19
j_gene: TRBJ2-7
CDR3aa: CASSIMPGGTYEQYF

v_gene: TRBV7-3
j_gene: TRBJ2-1
CDR3aa: CASSYMRTGGPYNEQFF

v_gene: TRBV19
j_gene: TRBJ2-7
CDR3aa: CASRRTGVLIDEQYF

v_gene: TRBV11-3
j_gene: TRBJ1-1
CDR3aa: CASSSEGGEGMNTEAFF

v_gene: TRBV5-6
j_gene: TRBJ1-3
CDR3aa: CASSWGRGTGNTIYF

v_gene: TRBV6-1
j_gene: TRBJ2-5
CDR3aa: CASSEAAPGLKGGETQYF

v_gene: TRBV4-1
j_gene: TRBJ2-3
CDR3aa: CASSQDQSSGVTDTQYF

v_gene: TRBV5-1
j_gene: TRBJ1-4
CDR3aa: CASSPTEQREKLFF

v_gene: TRBV6-4
j_gene: TRBJ2-3
CDR3aa: CASSDSTGLAGGPSTDTQYF

v_gene: TRBV7-3
j_gene: TRBJ2-5
CDR3aa: CASSLMGVAGTETQYF

v_gene: TRBV19
j_gene: TRBJ1-3
CDR3aa: CASSGTFGANTIYF

v_gene: TRBV5-4
j_gene: TRBJ2-5
CDR3aa: CASSFWADQETQYF

v_gene: TRBV7-3
j_gene: TRBJ2-3
CDR3aa: CASSTSGSLADTQYF

v_gene: TRBV6-1
j_gene: TRBJ2-5
CDR3aa: CASSEREMITETQYF

v_gene: TRBV27
j_gene: TRBJ2-1
CDR3aa: CASSLSSTSSYNEQFF

v_gene: TRBV4-2
j_gene: TRBJ2-1
CDR3aa: CASSQDQASGSDEQFF

v_gene: TRBV25-1
j_gene: TRBJ1-5
CDR3aa: CASSAVGSNQPQHF

v_gene: TRBV6-5
j_gene: TRBJ1-4
CDR3aa: CASRKRIQEKLFF

v_gene: TRBV13
j_gene: TRBJ2-5
CDR3aa: CASSSHPGDRQETQYF

v_gene: TRBV30
j_gene: TRBJ2-5
CDR3aa: CAWSVRLAGFETQYF

v_gene: TRBV2
j_gene: TRBJ1-2
CDR3aa: CASSESRQGLDGYTF

v_gene: TRBV6-1
j_gene: TRBJ1-2
CDR3aa: CASATLQGAKGGYTF

v_gene: TRBV28
j_gene: TRBJ2-1
CDR3aa: CASSSQLGHEQFF

v_gene: TRBV5-4
j_gene: TRBJ2-7
CDR3aa: CASSLGQGYGQYF

v_gene: TRBV11-2
j_gene: TRBJ1-1
CDR3aa: CASSGYHGGNTEAFF

v_gene: TRBV6-6
j_gene: TRBJ2-7
CDR3aa: CASSRRGTGSYEQYF

v_gene: TRBV2
j_gene: TRBJ2-5
CDR3aa: CAVLGGQETQYF

v_gene: TRBV7-9
j_gene: TRBJ2-7
CDR3aa: CASSLIGQGAWEQYF

v_gene: TRBV4-1
j_gene: TRBJ2-1
CDR3aa: CASSQTRLNEQFF

v_gene: TRBV5-1
j_gene: TRBJ1-1
CDR3aa: CASSFITGLMNTEAFF

v_gene: TRBV14
j_gene: TRBJ2-3
CDR3aa: CASSQTTGVADTQYF

v_gene: TRBV28
j_gene: TRBJ1-4
CDR3aa: CASRGGQGREKLFF

v_gene: TRBV7-3
j_gene: TRBJ1-6
CDR3aa: CASSLGPDNSPLHF

v_gene: TRBV19
j_gene: TRBJ2-5
CDR3aa: CAGSQTALGGTQYF

v_gene: TRBV27
j_gene: TRBJ2-5
CDR3aa: CASSPRKGETQYF

v_gene: TRBV7-9
j_gene: TRBJ1-2
CDR3aa: CASSDMAGRGNGYTF

v_gene: TRBV5-1
j_gene: TRBJ2-7
CDR3aa: CASSTGRSLNEQYF

v_gene: TRBV7-9
j_gene: TRBJ1-1
CDR3aa: CASSHRGAPWEAFF

v_gene: TRBV21-1
j_gene: TRBJ2-3
CDR3aa: CASSWRWTESTDTQYF

v_gene: TRBV11-2
j_gene: TRBJ2-5
CDR3aa: CASRGGAGTERQETQYF